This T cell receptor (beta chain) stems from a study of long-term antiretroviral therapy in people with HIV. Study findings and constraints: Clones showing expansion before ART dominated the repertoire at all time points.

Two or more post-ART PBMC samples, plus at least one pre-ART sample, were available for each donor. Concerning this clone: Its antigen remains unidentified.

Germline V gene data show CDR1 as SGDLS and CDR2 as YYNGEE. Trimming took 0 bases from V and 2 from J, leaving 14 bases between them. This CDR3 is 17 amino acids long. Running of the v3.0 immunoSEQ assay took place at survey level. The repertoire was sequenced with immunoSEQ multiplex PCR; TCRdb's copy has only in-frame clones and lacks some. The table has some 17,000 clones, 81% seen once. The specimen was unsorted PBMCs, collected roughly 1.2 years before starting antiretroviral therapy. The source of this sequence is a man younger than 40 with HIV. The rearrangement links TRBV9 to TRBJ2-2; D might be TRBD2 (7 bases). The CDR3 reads CASSVVDAGANTGELFF. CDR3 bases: TGTGCCAGCAGCGTAGTTGATGCGGGGGCTAACACCGGGGAGCTGTTTTTT. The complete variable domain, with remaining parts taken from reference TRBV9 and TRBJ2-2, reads DSGVTQTPKHLITATGQRVTLRCSPRSGDLSVYWYQQSLDQGLQFLIQYYNGEERAKGNILERFSAQQFPDLHSELNLSSLELGDSALYFCASSVVDAGANTGELFFGEGSRLTVL.